This record covers a single T cell receptor (beta chain). Its antigen is currently unknown. PCR or immunohistochemistry showed mismatch repair deficiency in every enrolled patient. A few pembrolizumab responders had their TCRs sequenced. The sample belongs to a study of PD-1 blockade in mismatch repair-deficient tumors. On the study more broadly: Enrolled about 2013-2016, patients had progressing, pretreated mismatch repair-deficient cancers of more than ten types.

TCRdb keeps only in-frame clones here, not all; method: immunoSEQ multiplex PCR. The repertoire includes 40,000 to 65,000 clones, roughly 80% of them detected once, and about 8.1% sits in the top ten. General study points: Tumor-resident clones, often undetectable pretreatment in blood, expanded then contracted after pembrolizumab.

Trimming removed 0 bases from V and 6 bases from J; junction bases left unmatched: 4. The CDR3 loop spans 15 amino acids. Germline CDR1 and CDR2: SGHTA and FQGTGA. The TCR comes from an adult with mismatch repair-deficient cancer. The source material was peripheral blood, sampled 20 weeks after starting pembrolizumab. The chain employs TRBV7-3 and TRBJ2-1; 8 nucleotides match TRBD1. This chain's CDR3 is CASSLTSTGGNEQFF. The DNA of the CDR3 is TGTGCCAGCAGCTTAACGTCTACAGGGGGCAATGAGCAGTTCTTC.